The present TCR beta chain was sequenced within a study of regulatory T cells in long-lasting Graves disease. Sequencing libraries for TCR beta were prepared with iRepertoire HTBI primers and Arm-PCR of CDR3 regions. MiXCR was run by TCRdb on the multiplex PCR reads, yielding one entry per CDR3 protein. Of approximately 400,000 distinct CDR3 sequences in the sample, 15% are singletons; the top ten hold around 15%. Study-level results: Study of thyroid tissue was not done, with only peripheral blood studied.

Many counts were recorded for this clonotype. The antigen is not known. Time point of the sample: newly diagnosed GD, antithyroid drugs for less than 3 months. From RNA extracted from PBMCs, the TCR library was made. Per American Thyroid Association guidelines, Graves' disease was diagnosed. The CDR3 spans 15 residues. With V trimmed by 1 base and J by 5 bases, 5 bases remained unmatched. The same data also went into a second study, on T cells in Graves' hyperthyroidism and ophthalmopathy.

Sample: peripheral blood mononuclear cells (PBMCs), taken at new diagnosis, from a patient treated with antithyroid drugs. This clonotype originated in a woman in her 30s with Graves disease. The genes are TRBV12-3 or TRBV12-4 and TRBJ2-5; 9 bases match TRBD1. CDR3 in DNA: TGTGCCAGCAGTTTAGTGGACAGGGGAGACGAGACCCAGTACTTC. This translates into CASSLVDRGDETQYF.